This T cell receptor beta chain is from a study of CD8 T cells in ankylosing spondylitis. The CDR3 contains 15 residues. V gave up 5 bases and J gave up 5 bases; unmatched junction bases: 6. For TCR beta, libraries came from quantitative 5'-RACE with molecular barcodes. Using its own MiXCR run on the 5' RACE reads, TCRdb lists one record per CDR3 protein. Altogether a few hundred thousand distinct CDR3 sequences are present, about 20% being singletons, with the ten largest covering under 8.5%. Findings and caveats of the study: Matched synovial fluid from ankylosing spondylitis patients was reported to be enriched for disease-linked clones.

Remarks on this clonotype: Its antigen is as yet unknown.

This receptor was taken from a male donor with ankylosing spondylitis or in good health (not recorded which). This chain links TRBV12-3 or TRBV12-4 with TRBJ2-2; 9 bases line up with TRBD1. The specimen sequenced was blood, either unsorted or a sorted T cell fraction (not recorded which). The CDR3 protein is CASSPTGGGTGELFF. The DNA of the CDR3 is TGTGCCAGCAGTCCGACAGGGGGAGGGACCGGGGAGCTGTTTTTT.